This T cell receptor (beta chain) was found in a study of cytomegalovirus exposure and HLA in healthy donors. Study outcomes and limitations: Association with HLA alleles at 0.05 false discovery rate was found for 15,000 or so TCR beta sequences in a later analysis. TRBV6-2, TRBV6-3 and some other V segments were unresolvable in 87-base-pair reads.

This PCR relied on a set of 60 Vbeta primers and 13 Jbeta primers. Sequenced by immunoSEQ multiplex PCR; TCRdb stores in-frame clones only, minus some. The sample has about 180,000 clones; 82% are singletons. V dropped 1 base and J dropped 7; count of bases not matched to a gene: 6. The CDR3 loop spans 15 amino acids. In germline, CDR1 is SGHTA, CDR2 FQGNSA. Details on this clone: The target antigen is unknown.

The material sequenced was PBMCs. The rearrangement uses TRBV7-2 and TRBJ2-1, with TRBD2 matching over 8 bases. This receptor was obtained from a man aged 40-49 years in good health and CMV-seronegative. DNA for the CDR3: TGTGCCAGCAGCTTAGGCCGGGGGGGGCTGAATGAGCAGTTCTTC. Residues: CASSLGRGGLNEQFF.